The present T cell receptor beta chain was sequenced within a study of T cells in Graves' hyperthyroidism and ophthalmopathy. The investigators amplified TCR beta CDR3 regions from RNA transcripts. The HTBI primer set drove a first-round RT-PCR of the TCR CDR3. TCRdb re-derived calls from the multiplex PCR reads in MiXCR, one entry per CDR3 protein. The repertoire holds approximately 330,000 distinct CDR3 sequences, with roughly 15% as singletons. Trimming took off 0 bases at V and 4 bases at J, with 17 bases between the two ends. Per the germline V gene, CDR1 is LNHNV and CDR2 is YYDKDF (reference sequence). The CDR3 has 17 residues. Of note for this clonotype: Its target is not known.

Notes on the study in general: Ophthalmopathy was told apart from stable hyperthyroidism by a 13 V-J model.

This chain joins TRBV15 and TRBJ2-3, with a weak D call TRBD2 (5 bases). The clonotype comes from a woman aged 35 to 49 with Graves' ophthalmopathy. Sequenced sample: blood. Here the CDR3 reads CATSREFIRELPDTQYF. CDR3 in DNA: TGTGCCACCAGCAGAGAATTCATACGGGAACTACCAGATACGCAGTATTTT.